The clone carrying this T cell receptor (beta chain) was detected ten times or more. Its target is unknown. Trimming removed 10 bases from V and 4 bases from J, with 13 bases in between. The CDR3 runs to 13 residues. CDR1 LNHDA and CDR2 SQIVND come from the germline V gene (reference sequence). Unique molecular identifiers were attached to individual cDNA molecules. TCRdb reprocessed the 5' RACE reads via MiXCR and lists one record per CDR3 protein. The sample lists fewer than 30,000 distinct CDR3 sequences; about 3.8% were seen once. These data originate in a study of early T cells in non-severe SARS-CoV-2 infection. Study context: Sequenced bulk RNA came from whole blood that was unsorted, and chains were unpaired. Study observations and caveats: In VDJdb matching, anti-spike CD8 responses were favored while private and CD4 specificities went missing.

The sequence was obtained from an adult who was a healthcare worker with PCR-confirmed SARS-CoV-2 infection or an uninfected control (not recorded which). The chain uses TRBV19 and TRBJ2-2; possibly TRBD2 for D (5 bases). Sample: whole blood. CDR3 DNA sequence: TGTGCCACGAGGGCGGGTTTCACCGGGGAGCTGTTTTTT. Amino acid sequence: CATRAGFTGELFF.